This T cell receptor (beta chain) was observed in a study of regulatory T cells in long-lasting Graves disease. Study-level results: TRBV28, TRBJ1-2 and TRBJ2-5 were favored in persistent disease. TCR diversity was lower in persistent Graves' patients (versus newly diagnosed ones).

TCR beta libraries were built with iRepertoire HTBI primers and Arm-PCR of CDR3 regions. Each CDR3 protein gets one entry after TCRdb re-called the multiplex PCR reads with MiXCR. The repertoire holds around 480,000 distinct CDR3 sequences, with 15% to 20% as singletons. This clonotype has ten or more counts. Its matching antigen is unknown. Time point described: newly diagnosed GD, antithyroid drugs for less than 3 months. The authors made the TCR library using RNA they extracted from PBMCs. V lost 5 bases and J lost 1; bases outside the gene matches: 5. The CDR3 is 15 residues long. The germline V gene has CDR1 SEHNR and CDR2 FQNEAQ (reference sequence). These data were likewise used in another study, on T cells in Graves' hyperthyroidism and ophthalmopathy. That paper adds: Across 18 months, stable Graves' hyperthyroidism was marked by no progression to ophthalmopathy. Using the HTBI primer set, a first-round RT-PCR was run on the TCR CDR3.

This specimen was peripheral blood mononuclear cells (PBMCs), taken at new diagnosis, from a patient treated with antithyroid drugs. The receptor was derived from a man in his forties or fifties with Graves disease. The chain recombines TRBV7-9 with TRBJ2-7, with TRBD1 identical over 10 bases. The CDR3 region is CASSSSGQGSYEQYF. The CDR3 DNA reads TGTGCCAGCAGCAGCTCGGGACAGGGGTCCTACGAGCAGTACTTC.